A single sample is the source of the 8 T cell receptor beta chains below, sequenced in a study of blood T cell repertoires in COVID-19. Clones were sequenced by immunoSEQ multiplex PCR, and TCRdb holds only the in-frame ones, with some missing. The sample records 55,000 to 75,000 clones, about 80% being singletons. The sequenced sample was peripheral blood. Source of these receptors: a human donor in a cohort sampled during active COVID-19.

The rearrangement joins TRBV5-3 to TRBJ1-5; tentative D call: TRBD1 (6 bases). Being an ORF, TRBV5-3 has a function that is uncertain. Trimming took 1 base from V and 1 from J, leaving 12 bases between them. This CDR3 is built from 16 residues. The DNA of the CDR3 is TGTGCCAGAAGCTTGTTGGGGGCCTTGAGCAATCAGCCCCAGCATTTT. Its protein is CARSLLGALSNQPQHF.

This rearrangement joins TRBV6-5 to TRBJ1-2; TRBD1 agrees at 10 bases. The CDR3 is 15 amino acids. Germline lookup yields CDR1 MNHEY and CDR2 SVGAGI. V was pared by 1 base and J by 8 bases, with 7 bases of the junction left unmatched. CDR3 DNA sequence: TGTGCCAGCAGTTACTTGGGGGACAGGGGTCGAGGCTACACCTTC. It yields the protein CASSYLGDRGRGYTF.

The chain uses TRBV30 and TRBJ1-5; 10 bases agree with TRBD1. CDR1 and CDR2 (germline): GTSNPN, SVGIG (reference sequence). Trimming took 4 bases from V and 7 from J; bases not matched to a gene: 7. This CDR3 is built from 14 residues. The CDR3 bases are TGTGCCTGGATTTCGGACAGGGGGAACCAGCCCCAGCATTTT. It translates to CAWISDRGNQPQHF.

The rearrangement uses TRBV6-2 or TRBV6-3 and TRBJ1-1; possible D gene TRBD1, 6 bases. Germline-derived CDR1 and CDR2 are MNHEY and SVGEGT. The CDR3 runs to 18 residues. V was pared by 2 bases and J by 1 base, with 20 bases between. The CDR3 DNA is TGTGCCAGCAGTTACGGACCACCCCCGGCAGGGGCGAACACTGAAGCTTTCTTT. Translated: CASSYGPPPAGANTEAFF.

The CDR3 nucleotides are TGTGCCAGCAGTCTGCAGGGCGCGAACACTGAAGCTTTCTTT. Translated, it gives CASSLQGANTEAFF. The chain recombines TRBV6-6 with TRBJ1-1, with TRBD1 as a possible D gene (5 bases). Deletions cut 5 bases from V and 1 base from J, with 11 bases between. In germline, CDR1 is MNHNY, CDR2 SVGAGI (reference sequence). There are 14 residues in the CDR3.

The chain joins TRBV29-1 to TRBJ2-3, with 11 bases matching TRBD2. The CDR3 runs 17 residues. The junction had 10 bases not matched to a gene; V was cut back by 4 bases and J by 1 base. CDR1 is SQVTM and CDR2 is ANQGSEA in the germline V gene. The CDR3 is CSVALAGGVRGTDTQYF. The CDR3 nucleotides are TGCAGCGTTGCGCTAGCGGGAGGCGTACGGGGCACAGATACGCAGTATTTT.

This clone was counted only a few times. V and J are TRBV10-2 and TRBJ1-6; 9 nucleotides line up with TRBD1. The CDR3 spans 13 residues. Germline V gives CDR1 WSHSY, CDR2 SAAADI. The V gene end was trimmed by 5 bases and the J gene end by 7 bases; junction bases not matched to a gene: 0. The CDR3 loop reads CASSTGGNSPLHF. CDR3 sequence (DNA): TGCGCCAGCAGTACAGGGGGCAATTCACCCCTCCACTTT.

The chain couples TRBV7-2 to TRBJ1-1; D ambiguous. Trimming shortened V by 5 bases and J by 8 bases, and 9 bases separated the two germline ends. Germline V gene data show CDR1 as SGHTA and CDR2 as FQGNSA. CDR3 length: 11 amino acids. The CDR3 sequence is CASSRSTEAFF. The CDR3 nucleotides are TGTGCCAGCAGCAGAAGCACGGAAGCTTTCTTT.